The clone carrying this TCR beta chain was seen once. This record belongs to a study of blood T cell repertoires in COVID-19. The overall study: Donors in the United States, Italy and Spain gave samples during acute or convalescent COVID-19. PBMCs, B-cell-depleted T cells, or T cells provided the cDNA or gDNA that made up the material.

The V and J ends lost 7 bases and 1 base respectively, with 21 bases between them. The CDR3 loop spans 16 amino acids. Germline V gene data show CDR1 as SGHKS and CDR2 as YYEKEE (reference sequence). As originally analysed: Reference gene primers were amplified, and this amplification served to estimate nucleated cell counts. The assay was immunoSEQ multiplex PCR, and TCRdb's table has in-frame clones only and misses some. V and J calls and clone size are those listed in that table; D and trimming were worked out from the DNA. This repertoire shows 55,000 to 80,000 clones, roughly 77% found once; its top ten account for approximately 0.8%.

Sequencing was done on a sample of peripheral blood. The rearrangement links TRBV5-5 to TRBJ2-7, with D possibly matching TRBD1 (6 bases). The sequence was collected from a woman between 65 and 79 years old with acute or convalescent COVID-19. DNA of the CDR3: TGTGCCAGCGGTGTGGGCCGGACAGCACAATCCTACGAGCAGTACTTC. Residues: CASGVGRTAQSYEQYF.